A selection of T cell receptor beta chains follows, all from one sample in a study of CD8 T cells in Susac syndrome. Via MiXCR, TCRdb re-called the immunoSEQ multiplex PCR reads, giving one row per CDR3 protein. The data show some 300,000 distinct CDR3 sequences, roughly 85% seen once. The sequencing sample was made of CD8+ T cells from PBMCs. These TCRs come from a human donor with multiple sclerosis. The CDR3 runs from the conserved cysteine through the conserved F or W. The D gene is left open where the match is weak. For some rows the clone size is stated as once, few or many, or as a class when expanded; others skip it.

J: TRBJ2-1
D: .
size: .
V: TRBV7-9
DNA: TGTGCCAGCAGCCCCCGGATGGGCTCCTACAATGAGCAGTTCTTC
CDR3: CASSPRMGSYNEQFF

J: TRBJ2-7
D: .
size: once
V: TRBV5-1
DNA: TGCGCCAGCAGCTTCGAGCAGCTAATACCCTACGAGCAGTACTTC
CDR3: CASSFEQLIPYEQYF

J: TRBJ1-2
D: .
size: .
V: TRBV27
DNA: TGTGCCAGCAGTTTAAGGCCCTCCCCAGTGGGGGCGGGGGGCTACACCTTC
CDR3: CASSLRPSPVGAGGYTF

J: TRBJ1-2
D: .
size: .
V: TRBV11-2
DNA: TGTGCCAGCAGCTCGTTAACCTCCTCCGAGAGGCTAGGCTACACCTTC
CDR3: CASSSLTSSERLGYTF

J: TRBJ1-2
D: TRBD1
size: .
V: TRBV10-3
DNA: TGTGCCACAGCCGGGGCGGGGGACAGGGGGTCCCAAGGCTCTAACTATGGCTACACCTTC
CDR3: CATAGAGDRGSQGSNYGYTF

J: TRBJ2-7
D: TRBD2
size: .
V: TRBV6-2/TRBV6-3
DNA: TGTGCCAGCTGCTGCCTCGGACTAGCGACCTACGAGCAGTACTTC
CDR3: CASCCLGLATYEQYF

J: TRBJ2-7
D: .
size: once
V: TRBV4-2
DNA: TGTGCCAGCAGCCAAGTAACGTCCACCTACGAGCAGTACTTC
CDR3: CASSQVTSTYEQYF

J: TRBJ2-7
D: .
size: .
V: TRBV11-3
DNA: TGTGCCAGCAGCTTGGGGGGAGTCGAGCAGTACTTC
CDR3: CASSLGGVEQYF

J: TRBJ1-5
D: .
size: .
V: TRBV28
DNA: TGTGCCAGCAGTTTATATGGCAATCAGCCCCAGCATTTT
CDR3: CASSLYGNQPQHF

J: TRBJ2-2
D: .
size: .
V: TRBV5-1
DNA: TGCGCCAGCAGCTTGGTTGGCGGGGCGAACACCGGGGAGCTGTTTTTT
CDR3: CASSLVGGANTGELFF

J: TRBJ2-1
D: TRBD2
size: .
V: TRBV28
DNA: TGTGCCAGCCGGGGGGCTAGCGGGAGGGCCTTCGATGAGCAGTTCTTC
CDR3: CASRGASGRAFDEQFF

J: TRBJ2-3
D: TRBD2
size: few
V: TRBV6-2/TRBV6-3
DNA: TGTGCCAGCAGTTCCCTTAGCGGGAGCTCAGATACGCAGTATTTT
CDR3: CASSSLSGSSDTQYF

J: TRBJ1-1
D: TRBD1
size: .
V: TRBV9
DNA: TGTGCCAGCAGCGCGGGGGACAGGGTGGCAGCTTTCTTT
CDR3: CASSAGDRVAAFF

J: TRBJ2-1
D: TRBD2
size: .
V: TRBV20-1
DNA: TGCAGTGCTAGAGATCGCGTTGCGGGAGTATCTTACAATGAGCAGTTCTTC
CDR3: CSARDRVAGVSYNEQFF

J: TRBJ2-7
D: .
size: .
V: TRBV7-2
DNA: TGTGCCAGCAGCACCCACTACGAGCAGTACTTC
CDR3: CASSTHYEQYF

J: TRBJ1-3
D: TRBD1
size: once
V: TRBV27
DNA: TGTGCCAGCAGTCCCTACAGGGGGCCAGGAAACACCATATATTTT
CDR3: CASSPYRGPGNTIYF

J: TRBJ1-5
D: .
size: .
V: TRBV4-3
DNA: TGCGCCAGCAGCCAAGACTGGGGGGAACGTCAGCCCCAGCATTTT
CDR3: CASSQDWGERQPQHF

J: TRBJ1-1
D: .
size: .
V: TRBV16
DNA: TGTGCCAGCAGCCAATCACACGAAAAGGCTTTCTTT
CDR3: CASSQSHEKAFF

J: TRBJ2-7
D: TRBD2
size: .
V: TRBV28
DNA: TGTGCCAGCAGCTCAACTAGCGGGAGTTGGTACGAGCAGTACTTC
CDR3: CASSSTSGSWYEQYF

J: TRBJ2-7
D: TRBD1
size: .
V: TRBV27
DNA: TGTGCCAGCAGTTTACTGGACAGGCCCTACGAGCAGTACTTC
CDR3: CASSLLDRPYEQYF

J: TRBJ1-4
D: .
size: few
V: TRBV28
DNA: TGTGCCAGCAGGGGGACTGCAACTAATGAAAAACTGTTTTTT
CDR3: CASRGTATNEKLFF

J: TRBJ2-5
D: .
size: .
V: TRBV6-1
DNA: TGTGCCAGCAGTGAAGTCTCGGCTAACCCCTACTTTGGGACCCAGTACTTC
CDR3: CASSEVSANPYFGTQYF

J: TRBJ2-5
D: .
size: .
V: TRBV6-1
DNA: TGTGCCAGCAGCGGGTCCTCGGACCAGTACTTC
CDR3: CASSGSSDQYF

J: TRBJ2-1
D: .
size: .
V: TRBV19
DNA: TGTGCCAGTAGTAACTCGCCGGGCTTCAAACACAATGAGCAGTTCTTC
CDR3: CASSNSPGFKHNEQFF

J: TRBJ2-1
D: .
size: .
V: TRBV6-2/TRBV6-3
DNA: TGTGCCAGCAGTTATTCGACCACAACCTACTACAATGAGCAGTTCTTC
CDR3: CASSYSTTTYYNEQFF

J: TRBJ2-1
D: TRBD1
size: .
V: TRBV27
DNA: TGTGCCAGCAGTCAGTGGGACAGGGGGCAGTTCTTC
CDR3: CASSQWDRGQFF

J: TRBJ2-1
D: .
size: .
V: TRBV15
DNA: TGTGCCACCAGCAGAGATAATGAGCAGTTCTTC
CDR3: CATSRDNEQFF

J: TRBJ2-1
D: .
size: .
V: TRBV2
DNA: TGTGCCAGCAAGTCGGGCGGATACAATGAGCAGTTCTTC
CDR3: CASKSGGYNEQFF

J: TRBJ1-2
D: TRBD1
size: once
V: TRBV12-3/TRBV12-4
DNA: TGTGCCAGCAGTTATACCGGGACAGGGCCTACTAACTATGGCTACACCTTC
CDR3: CASSYTGTGPTNYGYTF

J: TRBJ1-2
D: .
size: once
V: TRBV7-9
DNA: TGTGCCAGCAGCGGAGACAGCGCTGGAGGCTACACCTTC
CDR3: CASSGDSAGGYTF

J: TRBJ2-6
D: .
size: .
V: TRBV29-1
DNA: TGCAGCGTTAAAGGGACACCTACCGATGGGGCCAACGTCCTGACTTTC
CDR3: CSVKGTPTDGANVLTF

J: TRBJ2-1
D: .
size: .
V: TRBV19
DNA: TGTGCCAGTAGCCTGACCGGGACAATCTACAATGAGCAGTTCTTC
CDR3: CASSLTGTIYNEQFF

J: TRBJ2-7
D: .
size: .
V: TRBV28
DNA: TGTGCCAGCAGTTTGGTTGGCGCCAGCTCCTACGAGCAGTACTTC
CDR3: CASSLVGASSYEQYF

J: TRBJ2-1
D: TRBD1
size: .
V: TRBV27
DNA: TGTGCCAGCAGTTTGGGACAGGCTGTAAATGAGCAGTTCTTC
CDR3: CASSLGQAVNEQFF

J: TRBJ1-2
D: .
size: .
V: TRBV28
DNA: TGTGCCAGCAGTTTCTTAGACAGGCTGCTATATGGCTACACCTTC
CDR3: CASSFLDRLLYGYTF

J: TRBJ2-1
D: .
size: .
V: TRBV5-4
DNA: TGTGCCAGCAGCTCCTATCCCGGGACGGGAGAGGACAATGAGCAGTTCTTC
CDR3: CASSSYPGTGEDNEQFF

J: TRBJ2-7
D: .
size: .
V: TRBV9
DNA: TGTGCCAGCAGCGTTGGGCTGATTCCCTACGAGCAGTACTTC
CDR3: CASSVGLIPYEQYF

J: TRBJ2-3
D: TRBD2
size: once
V: TRBV19
DNA: TGTGCCAGTAGTATGGGACTAGCGGGAGGGGATACGCAGTATTTT
CDR3: CASSMGLAGGDTQYF

J: TRBJ2-7
D: TRBD1
size: .
V: TRBV6-5
DNA: TGTGCCAGCAGACGCGCCGGGACAGGGATCCTCGAGCAGTACTTC
CDR3: CASRRAGTGILEQYF

J: TRBJ2-7
D: .
size: .
V: TRBV6-5
DNA: TGTGCCAGCAGCCTTCGTAATAGCTTCTACGAGCAGTACTTC
CDR3: CASSLRNSFYEQYF

J: TRBJ1-5
D: .
size: .
V: TRBV7-9
DNA: TGTGCCAGCAGCTTAGCGGGCGTGGAGCTCCAGCATTTT
CDR3: CASSLAGVELQHF

J: TRBJ2-5
D: .
size: once
V: TRBV9
DNA: TGTGCCAGCACCACAACGGGACTAGGGGGCGAGACCCAGTACTTC
CDR3: CASTTTGLGGETQYF

J: TRBJ2-7
D: TRBD2
size: once
V: TRBV9
DNA: TGTGCCAGCAGCTTGCGGGAGAACGAGCAGTACTTC
CDR3: CASSLRENEQYF

J: TRBJ1-5
D: .
size: .
V: TRBV27
DNA: TGTGCCAGCAGGCCGGGACACTTAAGCAATCAGCCCCAGCATTTT
CDR3: CASRPGHLSNQPQHF

J: TRBJ2-2
D: .
size: once
V: TRBV7-8
DNA: TGTGCCAGCAGCTTAGCGCCAGGAGGAGCGGTAGGCGGGGAGCTGTTTTTT
CDR3: CASSLAPGGAVGGELFF

J: TRBJ2-5
D: TRBD2
size: .
V: TRBV2
DNA: TGTGCCAGCAGTGATAATTCGGCGGGAGGGCCGGAAGAGACCCAGTACTTC
CDR3: CASSDNSAGGPEETQYF

J: TRBJ2-3
D: TRBD2
size: .
V: TRBV24-1
DNA: TGTGCCACCAGTGGCCGGACTAGCGGGATAGGGGCGGATACGCAGTATTTT
CDR3: CATSGRTSGIGADTQYF

J: TRBJ2-5
D: TRBD2
size: .
V: TRBV5-6
DNA: TGTGCCAGCACCGCTTGGGGACTAGCGGGGAGCCAAGAGACCCAGTACTTC
CDR3: CASTAWGLAGSQETQYF

J: TRBJ2-3
D: .
size: .
V: TRBV20-1
DNA: TGCAGTGCTAGAGATGATCGTGTGGGAGTGAGTTCGGATACGCAGTATTTT
CDR3: CSARDDRVGVSSDTQYF